The subject of this entry is one T cell receptor (beta chain). Its specificity is unknown. Primers: 60 Vbeta forward and 13 Jbeta reverse. The method was immunoSEQ multiplex PCR; TCRdb's version includes in-frame clones alone and lacks a portion of them. The sample consists of about 120,000 clones, around 81% of them appearing once. The data originate from a study of cytomegalovirus exposure and HLA in healthy donors. Looking at the study overall: There were several hundred genotyped donors. Of these, 81% fell in the genetic ancestry cluster associated with self-reported Caucasian donors.

Overall study findings and caveats: A later analysis associated under 20,000 TCR beta sequences with HLA alleles at a 0.05 false discovery rate. Only CMV serostatus was available as immune exposure information. In a later analysis, TCR association rates varied by HLA locus: DRB1 most, HLA-C fewest.

Sequencing input: PBMCs. The receptor was isolated from a woman in her 40s in good health and CMV-seronegative.

CDR3 loop: CASSRDKTEAFF. The CDR3 nucleotides read TGTGCCAGCAGCCGAGACAAAACTGAAGCTTTCTTT. The chain joins TRBV6-6 to TRBJ1-1; D remains unclear. Trimming took off 6 bases at V and 5 bases at J, with 10 bases between the two ends. Germline-derived CDR1 and CDR2 are MNHNY and SVGAGI (reference sequence). The CDR3 has 12 residues.